Below are 24 T cell receptor beta chains sequenced from a single sample in a study of cytomegalovirus exposure and HLA in healthy donors. Repertoires were generated with immunoSEQ multiplex PCR, while TCRdb's copy carries only in-frame clones and drops some. The sample records 95,000 to 120,000 clones, 90% to 97% being singletons. The source material was PBMCs. The receptors were gathered from a woman under 30 in good health and CMV-seronegative.

The chain is built from TRBV9 and TRBJ2-5; D is ambiguous. The V end lost 0 bases, the J end lost 1 base, and 16 bases lay between the germline ends. This CDR3 comprises 17 residues. CDR1 SGDLS and CDR2 YYNGEE come from the germline V gene. The CDR3 DNA reads TGTGCCAGCAGCGTAGGCTTGGGCAGGCCCATCCAAGAGACCCAGTACTTC. Its translation is CASSVGLGRPIQETQYF.

The J gene is TRBJ1-2, the V gene TRBV4-3, with a tentative D call TRBD1 (6 bases). The CDR3 is 13 amino acids. From germline, CDR1 is LGHNA and CDR2 YSLEER. Trimming pared 2 bases from V and 7 bases from J, leaving 11 bases between. CDR3 DNA sequence: TGCGCCAGCAGCCAAACAGGGTCAGGTGGCTACACCTTC. Amino acid sequence: CASSQTGSGGYTF.

The chain links TRBV13 to TRBJ1-5; D may be TRBD1 (5 bases). Trimming removed 5 bases at V and 9 bases at J, with 14 bases between. Germline V gene sequence: CDR1 PRHDT, CDR2 FYEKMQ (reference sequence). This CDR3 contains 13 residues. DNA of the CDR3: TGTGCCAGCAGCCCCCCCCAGGGTGGGCCCCAGCATTTT. Translating gives CASSPPQGGPQHF.

V usage is TRBV5-3 and J usage is TRBJ2-7; TRBD2 might be the D (5 bases). TRBV5-3 is an ORF, and what it does is uncertain. V lost 1 base and J lost 0, with 14 bases in between. CDR3 length: 16 residues. CDR3 sequence (DNA): TGTGCCAGAAGCTTGAATCGGGGTCTGGGCTCCTACGAGCAGTACTTC. It codes for CARSLNRGLGSYEQYF.

This chain uses TRBV7-2 with TRBJ2-7, with TRBD1 matching 9 bases. CDR3 length: 13 residues. Germline V CDR1 and CDR2: SGHTA, FQGNSA. J was trimmed by 7 bases and V by 5 bases; bases with no gene match: 6. The CDR3 region has the DNA TGTGCCAGCAGCCGTGGACAGGGGCGGGAGCAGTACTTC. This codes for CASSRGQGREQYF.

The chain couples TRBV10-2 to TRBJ1-2, with D perhaps TRBD1 (5 bases). The CDR3 loop spans 13 amino acids. Trimming removed 5 bases at V and 6 bases at J, with 13 bases between. Germline CDR1 reads WSHSY; CDR2 reads SAAADI. CDR3 region: CASSRTGVDGYTF. CDR3 in DNA: TGCGCCAGCAGTAGAACGGGGGTTGATGGCTACACCTTC.

The CDR3 protein is CASSLILAGLSSYNEQFF. CDR3 sequence (DNA): TGTGCCAGCAGTTTGATACTAGCGGGTCTGAGCTCCTACAATGAGCAGTTCTTC. The chain joins TRBV28 to TRBJ2-1, with 9 bases aligning to TRBD2. Per the germline V gene, CDR1 is MDHEN and CDR2 is SYDVKM. CDR3 length equals 18 residues. The V gene end was trimmed by 3 bases and the J gene end by 0 bases; junction bases not matched to a gene: 9.

The chain joins TRBV5-1 to TRBJ1-2, with 10 bases matching TRBD1. Germline CDR1 is SGHRS and CDR2 is YFSETQ. Trimming cost V 5 bases and J 2 bases; bases outside gene matches: 6. The CDR3 runs to 15 residues. CDR3: CASRPRGQGNYGYTF. The CDR3 bases are TGCGCCAGCAGACCCAGGGGACAGGGGAACTATGGCTACACCTTC.

The genes are TRBV13 and TRBJ2-7, with D possibly matching TRBD2 (6 bases). V lost 3 bases to trimming and J lost 3 bases, with 9 bases between them. The CDR3 spans 13 residues. Germline-derived CDR1 and CDR2 are PRHDT and FYEKMQ (reference sequence). This CDR3 is CASSFTAGYEQYF. CDR3 nucleotide sequence: TGTGCCAGCAGCTTCACAGCGGGCTACGAGCAGTACTTC.

This sequence joins TRBV7-2 and TRBJ1-1, with D maybe TRBD1 (5 bases). V lost 3 bases to trimming and J lost 4 bases, with 15 bases between them. Germline assignment: CDR1 SGHTA and CDR2 FQGNSA. The CDR3 covers 15 residues. The chain's CDR3 is CASSFPLGGGTEAFF. In DNA form, the CDR3 reads TGTGCCAGCAGCTTCCCACTCGGGGGGGGCACTGAAGCTTTCTTT.

This clone came up once. This chain joins TRBV7-2 and TRBJ1-4; TRBD1 might be the D (5 bases). V gave up 4 bases and J gave up 6 bases, with 15 bases separating them. This CDR3 is 15 amino acids long. Germline V gene sequence: CDR1 SGHTA, CDR2 FQGNSA. DNA of the CDR3: TGTGCCAGCAGCTCCCGATGGGTCAGGGATGAAAAACTGTTTTTT. This codes for CASSSRWVRDEKLFF.

The chain carries TRBV5-6 and TRBJ1-4; perhaps TRBD1 as D (6 bases). Trimming removed 0 bases from V and 7 bases from J, with 19 bases in between. CDR1 SGHDT and CDR2 YYEEEE come from the germline V gene. The CDR3 sequence is 17 residues long. Written as DNA, the CDR3 is TGTGCCAGCAGCTTGGTTTCGCTAGAGCAGGGGAGTGAAAAACTGTTTTTT. It codes for CASSLVSLEQGSEKLFF.

This chain links TRBV18 with TRBJ2-7, with TRBD2 matching 7 bases. Germline-derived CDR1 and CDR2 are KGHSH and LQKENI. The J segment lost 2 bases and the V segment lost 6 bases, leaving 10 bases of the junction unmatched. The CDR3 is 15 residues long. In DNA form, the CDR3 reads TGTGCCAGCTCGAGGGGACTGGGGGGGACCTACGAGCAGTACTTC. Its translation: CASSRGLGGTYEQYF.

The chain uses TRBV9 and TRBJ2-3; 11 nucleotides agree with TRBD2. J gave up 2 bases and V 4 bases, and 6 bases lay outside the gene matches. Germline lookup yields CDR1 SGDLS and CDR2 YYNGEE. The CDR3 has 16 residues. Here the CDR3 reads CASSPGTSGYTDTQYF. Here the CDR3 DNA reads TGTGCCAGCAGCCCCGGGACTAGCGGATACACAGATACGCAGTATTTT.

The CDR3 reads CASSPAPGTGPNYGYTF. For the CDR3, the DNA is TGTGCCAGCAGTCCGGCCCCCGGGACAGGCCCTAACTATGGCTACACCTTC. The chain is built from TRBV27 and TRBJ1-2; 8 nucleotides line up with TRBD1. V lost 5 bases to trimming and J lost 0 bases; unmatched junction nucleotides: 11. The CDR3 runs 17 residues. Germline CDR1 MNHEY, CDR2 SMNVEV (reference sequence).

This chain links TRBV5-6 with TRBJ2-7, with 7 nucleotides matching TRBD2. Germline lookup yields CDR1 SGHDT and CDR2 YYEEEE. The trim removed 1 base at V and 3 bases at J, leaving 7 bases unmatched. This CDR3 contains 15 residues. The CDR3 region is CASSLPQGGHYEQYF. CDR3 nucleotide sequence: TGTGCCAGCAGCTTGCCGCAGGGAGGGCACTACGAGCAGTACTTC.

J is TRBJ1-3 and V is TRBV11-2; D uncertain. V was cut by 3 bases and J by 0 bases, with 12 bases left in between. This CDR3 comprises 16 residues. Germline CDR1 is SGHAT and CDR2 is FQNNGV. CDR3 coding DNA: TGTGCCAGCAGCTTCGCAGGTGGGCCCTCTGGAAACACCATATATTTT. It yields the protein CASSFAGGPSGNTIYF.

CDR3 DNA: TGCGCCAGCAGCCAAGATCGGTCGGGTCCCTCTGGAAACACCATATATTTT. This translates into CASSQDRSGPSGNTIYF. V is TRBV4-1 and J is TRBJ1-3, with D hard to call. The V gene's germline CDR1 is MGHRA and CDR2 YSYEKL. There are 17 residues in the CDR3. The V end lost 0 bases, the J end lost 0 bases, and 12 bases lay between the germline ends.

The table lists this clone with a count of one. This rearrangement joins TRBV6-5 to TRBJ2-5, with D possibly TRBD2 on 5 matching bases. Trimming left V 6 bases short and J 0 bases short, with 14 bases between. Per germline, CDR1 MNHEY and CDR2 SVGAGI. There are 15 residues in the CDR3. CDR3 in DNA: TGTGCCAGCAGGCCTACCCCTAGCTACCAAGAGACCCAGTACTTC. Encoded protein: CASRPTPSYQETQYF.

This chain links TRBV6-5 with TRBJ2-7; 11 bases agree with TRBD1. The CDR3 consists of 15 residues. V trimming: 0 bases; J trimming: 4 bases; junction bases outside the gene matches: 2. CDR1 is MNHEY and CDR2 is SVGAGI in the germline V gene. The CDR3 nucleotides are TGTGCCAGCAGTTACTCGGGGACAGGGGGTTACGAGCAGTACTTC. Amino acids: CASSYSGTGGYEQYF.

V usage is TRBV7-9 and J usage is TRBJ1-5; a possible D gene is TRBD1 (6 bases). In germline, CDR1 is SEHNR, CDR2 FQNEAQ (reference sequence). Trimming pared 4 bases from V and 1 base from J, leaving 14 bases between. This CDR3 has 16 amino acids. The CDR3, as DNA: TGTGCCAGCAGCTCAACTACAGGGAGAAGCAATCAGCCCCAGCATTTT. Its translation is CASSSTTGRSNQPQHF.

The chain links TRBV30 to TRBJ1-5; no definite D call. The V end was cut by 0 bases, the J end by 3 bases, with 15 bases between. The CDR3 spans 16 residues. CDR1 is GTSNPN and CDR2 is SVGIG in the germline V gene (reference sequence). CDR3 residues: CAWSVPWAGNNQPQHF. The DNA for the CDR3 is TGTGCCTGGAGTGTACCATGGGCGGGCAACAATCAGCCCCAGCATTTT.

This chain uses TRBV10-3 with TRBJ1-6; D is uncertain. Trimming removed 6 bases from V and 0 bases from J, with 9 bases in between. Germline lookup yields CDR1 ENHRY and CDR2 SYGVKD. The CDR3 loop spans 15 amino acids. The CDR3 region has the DNA TGTGCCATCAGGGCAGAAAGCTCCTATAATTCACCCCTCCACTTT. As protein: CAIRAESSYNSPLHF.

Only a few counts were recorded for this clone. The chain recombines TRBV25-1 with TRBJ2-1, with TRBD2 matching over 8 bases. This CDR3 has 16 amino acids. J gave up 0 bases and V 2 bases, and 3 bases lay outside the gene matches. The germline gives CDR1 MGHDK, CDR2 SYGVNS. CDR3 sequence: CASSELAGSSYNEQFF. The CDR3 region has the DNA TGTGCCAGCAGTGAACTAGCGGGTAGCTCCTACAATGAGCAGTTCTTC.